Sequencing of this T cell receptor beta chain was carried out in a study of T-cell reconstitution after alpha-beta-depleted transplantation in children. This CDR3 is built from 15 residues. Trimming left V 5 bases short and J 2 bases short, with 14 bases between. For TCRbeta, the library was prepared with unique molecular identifiers. TCRdb re-called the PCR reads through MiXCR, storing one row per CDR3 protein. The table includes 450,000 to 700,000 distinct CDR3 sequences, more than 20% detected once. Study observations and caveats: It was surviving recipient T cells and thymic progenitors that gave some patients high TCRbeta diversity at day 60. T cells produced anew were the main source of T-cell counts and diversity one year after transplant. Several hundred rapidly expanded clones from non-depleted graft cells reportedly supplied alpha-beta T cells about two months post-transplant.

A note on this clonotype: Its cognate antigen is unknown.

This TCR derives from a boy under three years old with Wiskott-Aldrich syndrome, due to receive a stem cell transplant. V and J are TRBV12-3 or TRBV12-4 and TRBJ2-3; D possibly corresponds to TRBD2 (6 bases). The sample here was PBMCs, taken before TCRalphabeta/CD19-depleted stem cell transplant. This CDR3 is CASSPRGGDTDTQYF. The CDR3 region has the DNA TGTGCCAGCAGTCCTAGGGGCGGGGACACAGATACGCAGTATTTT.